This T cell receptor beta chain was captured by sequencing in a study of blood T cell repertoires in COVID-19. Per the original methods: Reference gene primers were amplified, and this amplification served to estimate nucleated cell counts. Produced via immunoSEQ multiplex PCR; TCRdb's table is partial and in-frame only. V and J calls and clone size are as listed in that table; D and trimming were resolved from the DNA. Here the sample spans roughly 300,000 clones, roughly 82% being singletons. The CDR3 loop spans 15 amino acids. Germline V gene data show CDR1 as SGHDT and CDR2 as YYEEEE. V lost 0 bases, J lost 6 bases, and 3 bases stayed unmatched.

The V call is TRBV5-6, the J call TRBJ2-7; 13 positions match TRBD2. The TCR sequence derives from a woman between 50 and 59 years old with acute or convalescent COVID-19. The specimen sequenced was peripheral blood. CDR3 residues: CASSLGLAGGGEQYF. The CDR3 DNA reads as TGTGCCAGCAGCTTGGGACTAGCGGGAGGAGGCGAGCAGTACTTC.